The 27 T cell receptor beta chains reported below all come from one sample, sequenced in a study of OX40 agonist ivuxolimab in advanced cancers. Data came from immunoSEQ multiplex PCR; TCRdb stores just in-frame clones and leaves some out. The table shows about 75,000 clones, with 85% to 90% occurring only once. The sequences come from CD4+ or CD8+ T cells sorted from blood, collected in a trial of the OX40 agonist ivuxolimab. Source of these receptors: an adult with an advanced solid tumor such as melanoma, head and neck, liver or kidney cancer.

This sequence joins TRBV19 and TRBJ1-3; D perhaps matches TRBD1 (5 bases). The CDR3 length is 14 residues. Per the germline V gene, CDR1 is LNHDA and CDR2 is SQIVND (reference sequence). Trimming shortened V by 6 bases and J by 0 bases, and 9 bases separated the two germline ends. The CDR3 region is CASRSGASGNTIYF. For the CDR3, the DNA is TGTGCCAGTAGGTCCGGGGCCTCTGGAAACACCATATATTTT.

This clone came up a few times. This chain uses TRBV9 with TRBJ2-2; D is undetermined. CDR1 is SGDLS, CDR2 YYNGEE, per germline. The CDR3 consists of 15 residues. The germline V and J ends were trimmed by 5 bases and 0 bases, with 11 bases remaining between them. The CDR3 is CASRDGNANTGELFF. CDR3 in DNA: TGTGCCAGCAGAGACGGAAACGCGAACACCGGGGAGCTGTTTTTT. The whole variable domain, remainder taken from reference TRBV9 and TRBJ2-2, is DSGVTQTPKHLITATGQRVTLRCSPRSGDLSVYWYQQSLDQGLQFLIQYYNGEERAKGNILERFSAQQFPDLHSELNLSSLELGDSALYFCASRDGNANTGELFFGEGSRLTVL.

V gene TRBV7-9 combines with J gene TRBJ2-7; 12 bases line up with TRBD2. V lost 1 base and J lost 0; bases outside the gene matches: 10. Germline V gene data show CDR1 as SEHNR and CDR2 as FQNEAQ (reference sequence). This CDR3 is 19 amino acids long. CDR3 residues: CASSLGRRGTSGFSYEQYF. CDR3 DNA: TGTGCCAGCAGCTTAGGACGGCGGGGGACTAGCGGGTTCTCCTACGAGCAGTACTTC. The full variable domain, with the rest looked up from reference TRBV7-9 and TRBJ2-7, is DTGVSQNPRHKITKRGQNVTFRCDPISEHNRLYWYRQTLGQGPEFLTYFQNEAQLEKSRLLSDRFSAERPKGSFSTLEIQRTEQGDSAMYLCASSLGRRGTSGFSYEQYFGPGTRLTVT.

The gene calls are TRBV14 and TRBJ1-4, with D possibly TRBD1 on 5 matching bases. Germline CDR1 SGHDN, CDR2 FVKESK. CDR3 length equals 18 residues. V was cut by 0 bases and J by 0 bases, with 14 bases left in between. DNA for the CDR3: TGTGCCAGCAGCCAAGATCGGCAGGGCTGGTCAACTAATGAAAAACTGTTTTTT. This gives the protein CASSQDRQGWSTNEKLFF.

This clone was detected a few times. The chain is built from TRBV18 and TRBJ2-1; 11 bases agree with TRBD2. This CDR3 is 16 amino acids long. Trimming took 3 bases from V and 9 from J; bases not matched to a gene: 10. Germline V gene sequence: CDR1 KGHSH, CDR2 LQKENI. The CDR3 DNA follows: TGTGCCAGCTCACCTTCTCTAGCGGGAGGAAGCGGTGAGCAGTTCTTC. Translated: CASSPSLAGGSGEQFF.

CDR3 coding DNA: TGTGCCAGTAGGAAAGGGGGAATGAACACTGAAGCTTTCTTT. It specifies CASRKGGMNTEAFF. The gene calls are TRBV19 and TRBJ1-1; D possibly corresponds to TRBD1 (6 bases). The germline V gene encodes CDR1 LNHDA and CDR2 SQIVND (reference sequence). This CDR3 has 14 residues. The V and J ends lost 6 bases and 0 bases respectively, with 11 bases between them.

The chain is built from TRBV30 and TRBJ2-7; 7 bases agree with TRBD1. The length of the CDR3 is 12 residues. CDR1 is GTSNPN, CDR2 SVGIG, per germline (reference sequence). V dropped 2 bases and J dropped 2; count of bases not matched to a gene: 0. The CDR3 sequence: CAWSQGAYEQYF. CDR3 DNA: TGTGCCTGGAGTCAGGGGGCCTACGAGCAGTACTTC.

The chain couples TRBV19 to TRBJ2-1, with 9 positions matching TRBD2. Germline V gives CDR1 LNHDA, CDR2 SQIVND (reference sequence). V shed 4 bases, J shed 7 bases, and the junction held 5 bases outside the gene matches. The CDR3 has 14 residues. In DNA, the CDR3 is TGTGCCAGTAGTAAGCTAGCGGGGAGTAATGAGCAGTTCTTC. It yields the protein CASSKLAGSNEQFF.

The count of this clone is one. The gene calls are TRBV7-9 and TRBJ2-1, with 10 bases that match TRBD1. The CDR3 consists of 14 residues. V lost 5 bases, J lost 9 bases, and 7 bases stayed unmatched. The V gene's germline CDR1 is SEHNR and CDR2 FQNEAQ (reference sequence). In DNA form, the CDR3 reads TGTGCCAGCAGCCCAGGGACAGGGGAGGCTGAGCAGTTCTTC. Encoded protein: CASSPGTGEAEQFF.

V usage is TRBV5-1 and J usage is TRBJ1-1, with TRBD1 matching over 9 bases. This CDR3 contains 16 residues. Germline loops: CDR1 SGHRS, CDR2 YFSETQ. Trimming took 4 bases from V and 4 from J; bases not matched to a gene: 11. The CDR3 DNA reads TGCGCCAGCAGCCCCGGGACAGGGATATCCTCCACTGAAGCTTTCTTT. It specifies CASSPGTGISSTEAFF.

This chain connects TRBV14 to TRBJ2-5; 8 nucleotides agree with TRBD1. Germline lookup yields CDR1 SGHDN and CDR2 FVKESK. Losses at the gene ends were 2 bases for V and 7 bases for J; bases not matched to a gene: 6. This CDR3 comprises 14 residues. The CDR3 sequence is CASSQTGQGLTQYF. CDR3 nucleotides: TGTGCCAGCAGCCAAACTGGACAGGGTTTGACCCAGTACTTC.

This chain joins TRBV7-2 and TRBJ1-6; unclear D gene. Germline V gene sequence: CDR1 SGHTA, CDR2 FQGNSA. CDR3 length: 15 amino acids. V was trimmed by 3 bases and J by 0 bases, leaving 6 bases between them. CDR3 in amino acids: CASSFTSSYNSPLHF. The DNA of the CDR3 is TGTGCCAGCAGCTTCACTAGCTCCTATAATTCACCCCTCCACTTT. The full variable domain, rest sourced from reference TRBV7-2 and TRBJ1-6, is GAGVSQSPSNKVTEKGKDVELRCDPISGHTALYWYRQSLGQGLEFLIYFQGNSAPDKSGLPSDRFSAERTGGSVSTLTIQRTQQEDSAVYLCASSFTSSYNSPLHFGNGTRLTVT.

The genes are TRBV15 and TRBJ1-4; 10 bases line up with TRBD1. V shed 5 bases and J 7 bases; nucleotides not matched to a gene: 10. Germline loops: CDR1 LNHNV, CDR2 YYDKDF (reference sequence). The CDR3 covers 16 residues. The CDR3 DNA sequence: TGTGCCACCAGCGGAACGACAGGGGGCACGATTGAAAAACTGTTTTTT. It yields the protein CATSGTTGGTIEKLFF.

This chain uses TRBV18 with TRBJ2-1; 7 bases match TRBD2. The length of the CDR3 is 16 residues. Germline CDR1 is KGHSH and CDR2 is LQKENI. Trimming at V came to 8 bases and at J to 0 bases, leaving 10 bases not matched to a gene. Here the CDR3 reads CASHPEGGSSYNEQFF. The CDR3 nucleotides are TGTGCCAGCCACCCTGAGGGCGGGAGCTCCTACAATGAGCAGTTCTTC.

The J gene is TRBJ1-6, the V gene TRBV7-2; no clear D gene. V was pared by 4 bases and J by 7 bases, with 8 bases between. Germline values: CDR1 SGHTA, CDR2 FQGNSA. This CDR3 has 13 amino acids. CDR3 in DNA: TGTGCCAGCAGCTCCTTGGGGAATTCACCCCTCCACTTT. Its protein is CASSSLGNSPLHF. The full variable domain, its missing parts supplied by reference TRBV7-2 and TRBJ1-6, is GAGVSQSPSNKVTEKGKDVELRCDPISGHTALYWYRQSLGQGLEFLIYFQGNSAPDKSGLPSDRFSAERTGGSVSTLTIQRTQQEDSAVYLCASSSLGNSPLHFGNGTRLTVT.

The J gene is TRBJ2-7, the V gene TRBV11-3; no definite D call. CDR1 and CDR2 (germline): SGHNT, YENEEA. The CDR3 runs to 15 residues. V was trimmed by 5 bases and J by 1 base, leaving 15 bases between them. DNA for the CDR3: TGTGCCAGCAGCCCCACTAATAAAGGTTCCTACGAGCAGTACTTC. The encoded protein is CASSPTNKGSYEQYF.

This chain connects TRBV28 to TRBJ1-2; maybe TRBD1 (6 bases). Germline V gives CDR1 MDHEN, CDR2 SYDVKM. The CDR3 runs 13 residues. V lost 7 bases and J lost 8, with 17 bases in between. The CDR3 DNA reads TGTGCCAGCAAAAGCAGACAGGACAACGGCTACACCTTC. Its translation: CASKSRQDNGYTF.

This clone occurred a few times. The V call is TRBV2, the J call TRBJ1-2; D is unresolved. The germline CDR1 and CDR2 sequences are SNHLY and FYNNEI. V lost 4 bases and J 7 bases, leaving 19 bases between the germline ends. The CDR3 totals 15 residues. CDR3 nucleotide sequence: TGTGCCAGCAGTGTCCGGGCCGCCGGACGGCCTGGCTACACCTTC. This codes for CASSVRAAGRPGYTF.

CDR3 amino acids: CASSASTGDTQYF. CDR3 nucleotide sequence: TGTGCCAGCAGCGCCTCGACTGGAGATACGCAGTATTTT. This chain connects TRBV11-3 to TRBJ2-3; no clear D. The V gene's germline CDR1 is SGHNT and CDR2 YENEEA. The V end lost 5 bases, the J end lost 5 bases, and 11 bases lay between the germline ends. The CDR3 has 13 amino acids.

The rearrangement links TRBV6-6 to TRBJ2-5; possibly TRBD1 for D (6 bases). Trimming shortened V by 5 bases and J by 4 bases, and 11 bases separated the two germline ends. The germline V gene has CDR1 MNHNY and CDR2 SVGAGI (reference sequence). The CDR3 has 13 amino acids. The CDR3 sequence: CASSLQGRETQYF. The DNA for the CDR3 is TGTGCCAGCAGTCTACAGGGTCGAGAGACCCAGTACTTC.

The chain uses TRBV5-4 and TRBJ2-7, with 9 bases that match TRBD2. The CDR3 spans 14 residues. The J segment lost 5 bases and the V segment lost 1 base, leaving 4 bases of the junction unmatched. Germline CDR1 is SGHNT and CDR2 is YYREEE (reference sequence). The CDR3 DNA reads as TGTGCCAGCAGCTTGACTAGCGGGTCGCACGAGCAGTACTTC. It is translated as CASSLTSGSHEQYF.

In nucleotides, the CDR3 is TGTGCCAGCAGTATACCGGGACGGAGTAATGAAAAACTGTTTTTT. It translates to CASSIPGRSNEKLFF. The chain joins TRBV25-1 to TRBJ1-4; a possible D gene is TRBD1 (5 bases). The CDR3 runs to 15 residues. Germline V gene lookup returns CDR1 MGHDK and CDR2 SYGVNS. Trimming shortened V by 5 bases and J by 4 bases, and 14 bases separated the two germline ends.

The chain is built from TRBV10-1 and TRBJ1-1; the D gene is possibly TRBD1 (5 bases). Trimming left V 2 bases short and J 4 bases short, with 8 bases between. Per the germline V gene, CDR1 is WNHNN and CDR2 is SYGVQD (reference sequence). The CDR3 totals 13 residues. The CDR3 reads CASSEGRGTEAFF. In nucleotides, the CDR3 is TGCGCCAGCAGTGAGGGTAGGGGCACTGAAGCTTTCTTT.

The V call is TRBV19, the J call TRBJ1-3, with 7 bases lining up with TRBD1. The CDR3 spans 15 residues. The V and J ends lost 6 bases and 0 bases, in that order; junction bases with no gene match: 5. The V gene's germline CDR1 is LNHDA and CDR2 SQIVND (reference sequence). CDR3 sequence (DNA): TGTGCCAGTAGCCCGGGACAGTTCTCTGGAAACACCATATATTTT. It is translated as CASSPGQFSGNTIYF.

V and J are TRBV28 and TRBJ1-3; D might be TRBD1 (6 bases). The CDR3 loop spans 14 amino acids. Germline CDR1 and CDR2: MDHEN and SYDVKM. Trimming left V 6 bases short and J 3 bases short, with 12 bases between. The CDR3 region is CASSWTELGNTIYF. The CDR3 bases are TGTGCCAGCAGCTGGACAGAACTTGGAAACACCATATATTTT.

The chain uses TRBV28 and TRBJ1-2; 7 bases fit TRBD1. Germline trimming cut 3 bases from V and 4 bases from J; bases unmatched to any gene: 14. CDR1 is MDHEN, CDR2 SYDVKM, per germline. CDR3 length: 17 amino acids. For the CDR3, the DNA is TGTGCCAGCAGTTTCAACCGAAGGGGGCGCGTCTCCTATGGCTACACCTTC. Protein sequence: CASSFNRRGRVSYGYTF.

The J gene is TRBJ2-3, the V gene TRBV5-1, with D unresolved. This CDR3 spans 15 amino acids. V was shortened by 4 bases and J by 0 bases, with 12 bases between the two germline ends. The germline V gene encodes CDR1 SGHRS and CDR2 YFSETQ. The CDR3 coding sequence is TGCGCCAGCAGCCGCGCGCCTAGTAGCACAGATACGCAGTATTTT. Amino acid sequence: CASSRAPSSTDTQYF.